These 22 T cell receptor beta chains came from one sample sequenced in a study of T-cell reconstitution after alpha-beta-depleted transplantation in children. For TCRbeta, the library was prepared with unique molecular identifiers. TCRdb re-derived calls from the PCR reads in MiXCR, one entry per CDR3 protein. The table lists about 440,000 distinct CDR3 sequences, around 46% of them singletons. The sequences come from PBMCs, collected before TCRalphabeta/CD19-depleted stem cell transplant. The receptors were gathered from a girl aged 2-10 years with aplastic anemia, due to receive a stem cell transplant.

The chain combines TRBV28 with TRBJ2-5; D ambiguous. This CDR3 has 15 residues. V lost 2 bases to trimming and J lost 1 base, with 11 bases between them. Germline V gene sequence: CDR1 MDHEN, CDR2 SYDVKM. CDR3 sequence: CASSLIPELQETQYF. The CDR3 DNA reads as TGTGCCAGCAGTTTAATACCGGAACTCCAAGAGACCCAGTACTTC.

This clonotype has a handful of counts. This rearrangement joins TRBV20-1 to TRBJ2-7; D tentatively fits TRBD1 or TRBD2 (5 bases each). The CDR3 has 13 amino acids. Deletions cut 0 bases from V and 3 bases from J, with 9 bases between. Germline-derived CDR1 and CDR2 are DFQATT and SNEGSKA (reference sequence). CDR3 bases: TGCAGTGCTAGAGACCCGAGGGGCTACGAGCAGTACTTC. Translated, it gives CSARDPRGYEQYF.

This clonotype appeared a few times. The chain is built from TRBV9 and TRBJ2-7, with D perhaps TRBD1 (6 bases). CDR1 SGDLS and CDR2 YYNGEE come from the germline V gene. Trimming removed 1 base from V and 3 bases from J, with 14 bases in between. The CDR3 is made up of 15 amino acids. CDR3 protein: CASSVWADSSYEQYF. As DNA, the CDR3 is TGTGCCAGCAGCGTATGGGCGGACAGTAGCTACGAGCAGTACTTC.

The chain uses TRBV5-4 and TRBJ2-3, with D uncertain. Germline values: CDR1 SGHNT, CDR2 YYREEE (reference sequence). V lost 6 bases and J lost 1, with 9 bases in between. This CDR3 has 13 residues. The CDR3 DNA reads as TGTGCCAGCAAAGTTCCCCGCACAGATACGCAGTATTTT. Protein sequence: CASKVPRTDTQYF.

This clonotype was detected once. This sequence joins TRBV28 and TRBJ1-2; possible D gene TRBD1, 6 bases. V gave up 9 bases and J gave up 9 bases, with 20 bases separating them. The CDR3 length is 13 residues. Germline lookup yields CDR1 MDHEN and CDR2 SYDVKM. The CDR3 loop is CARGPGTLCCYTF. The CDR3 nucleotides are TGTGCCAGGGGACCCGGGACACTCTGTTGCTACACCTTC.

The rearrangement joins TRBV7-6 to TRBJ1-5, with D unclear. CDR1 is SGHVS and CDR2 is FNYEAQ in the germline V gene. CDR3 length equals 13 residues. V was trimmed by 2 bases and J by 7 bases, leaving 9 bases between them. Written as DNA, the CDR3 is TGTGCCAGCAGCTTATCTCACGGGCAGCCCCAGCATTTT. Protein product: CASSLSHGQPQHF.

This sequence joins TRBV6-2 or TRBV6-3 and TRBJ2-7; D uncertain. This CDR3 has 15 amino acids. Trimming left V 0 bases short and J 7 bases short, with 16 bases between. From germline, CDR1 is MNHEY and CDR2 SVGEGT. Here the CDR3 DNA reads TGTGCCAGCAGTTACTCGGTTGCCCGAAGCAGGGAGCAGTACTTC. Protein sequence: CASSYSVARSREQYF.

This clonotype has a count of ten or more. The V and J genes are TRBV29-1 and TRBJ2-7; 11 positions agree with TRBD1. The trim removed 6 bases at V and 2 bases at J, leaving 3 bases unmatched. The CDR3 is 13 residues long. Germline V gives CDR1 SQVTM, CDR2 ANQGSEA. CDR3 DNA: TGCAGCGTCCAGGGACAGGGGGCCTACGAGCAGTACTTC. This translates into CSVQGQGAYEQYF.

The gene calls are TRBV5-1 and TRBJ2-3, with no clear D. Germline loops: CDR1 SGHRS, CDR2 YFSETQ. The V and J ends lost 0 bases and 4 bases respectively, with 9 bases between them. This CDR3 has 14 residues. CDR3 DNA sequence: TGCGCCAGCAGCTTGGAAGCTGCTGCAGATACGCAGTATTTT. Amino acid sequence: CASSLEAAADTQYF.

This clonotype appeared a few times. For the CDR3, the DNA is TGTGCCAGCAGCTTCCTAGCGGGGGGGCCCGCAGATACGCAGTATTTT. Its protein is CASSFLAGGPADTQYF. The J gene is TRBJ2-3, the V gene TRBV7-3; 12 nucleotides line up with TRBD2. After removal of 3 bases from V and 4 bases from J, the junction contained 5 bases not matched to a gene. The length of the CDR3 is 16 residues. Germline CDR1 is SGHTA and CDR2 is FQGTGA. Filled out from reference TRBV7-3 and TRBJ2-3, the complete variable domain reads GAGVSQTPSNKVTEKGKYVELRCDPISGHTALYWYRQSLGQGPEFLIYFQGTGAADDSGLPNDRFFAVRPEGSVSTLKIQRTERGDSAVYLCASSFLAGGPADTQYFGPGTRLTVL.

The chain links TRBV20-1 to TRBJ1-4; unclear D gene. This CDR3 region has 12 residues. Germline V gene lookup returns CDR1 DFQATT and CDR2 SNEGSKA (reference sequence). The V and J ends lost 5 bases and 8 bases respectively, with 12 bases between them. The CDR3 here is CSAGELSEKLFF. CDR3 coding DNA: TGCAGTGCTGGGGAACTCTCGGAAAAACTGTTTTTT.

The chain recombines TRBV7-8 with TRBJ2-3; TRBD2 agrees at 11 bases. Germline assignment: CDR1 SGHVS and CDR2 FQNEAQ. The V segment lost 6 bases and the J segment 4 bases; nucleotides outside the gene matches: 9. The CDR3 is made up of 16 amino acids. The CDR3 loop is CASRPRLAGPADTQYF. The CDR3 region has the DNA TGTGCCAGCAGGCCTCGACTAGCGGGACCTGCAGATACGCAGTATTTT. The complete variable domain, with remaining parts taken from reference TRBV7-8 and TRBJ2-3, reads GAGVSQSPRYKVAKRGQDVALRCDPISGHVSLFWYQQALGQGPEFLTYFQNEAQLDKSGLPSDRFFAERPEGSVSTLKIQRTQQEDSAVYLCASRPRLAGPADTQYFGPGTRLTVL.

Ten or more counts support this clonotype. V is TRBV28 and J is TRBJ2-7; no clear D gene. The CDR3 runs 11 residues. Germline-derived CDR1 and CDR2 are MDHEN and SYDVKM. V was shortened by 3 bases and J by 4 bases, with 4 bases between the two germline ends. In DNA, the CDR3 is TGTGCCAGCAGTTTGAGGTACGAGCAGTACTTC. This codes for CASSLRYEQYF.

The chain couples TRBV20-1 to TRBJ2-1; D unclear. CDR1 is DFQATT, CDR2 SNEGSKA, per germline (reference sequence). The CDR3 totals 14 residues. Trimming took off 0 bases at V and 5 bases at J, with 11 bases between the two ends. CDR3 sequence reads: CSARDRARDNEQFF. Written as DNA, the CDR3 is TGCAGTGCTAGAGATCGGGCCCGAGACAATGAGCAGTTCTTC.

The chain recombines TRBV28 with TRBJ1-1, with D unclear. The CDR3 is 13 residues long. V gave up 6 bases and J gave up 3 bases, with 11 bases separating them. In germline, CDR1 is MDHEN, CDR2 SYDVKM. The chain's CDR3 is CASRRGVDTEAFF. The DNA for the CDR3 is TGTGCCAGCAGGCGCGGAGTGGACACTGAAGCTTTCTTT.

There are many counts of this clonotype. The CDR3 reads CSVAGNYGYTF. Here the CDR3 DNA reads TGCAGCGTTGCTGGTAACTATGGCTACACCTTC. The chain links TRBV29-1 to TRBJ1-2, with D unresolved. Trimming shortened V by 4 bases and J by 1 base, and 4 bases separated the two germline ends. The CDR3 has 11 amino acids. Per germline, CDR1 SQVTM and CDR2 ANQGSEA.

This clonotype was seen a handful of times. The rearrangement joins TRBV28 to TRBJ2-5; 13 nucleotides align to TRBD2. Germline V gene data show CDR1 as MDHEN and CDR2 as SYDVKM. V was clipped by 6 bases and J by 4 bases; unmatched bases: 8. This CDR3 spans 16 amino acids. CDR3 sequence (DNA): TGTGCCAGCAGCAGACTAGCGGGAGGACGGAGAGAGACCCAGTACTTC. Protein product: CASSRLAGGRRETQYF.

This rearrangement joins TRBV28 to TRBJ2-7, with D perhaps TRBD1 or TRBD2 (5 bases each). Germline V gene sequence: CDR1 MDHEN, CDR2 SYDVKM. V gave up 3 bases and J gave up 6 bases, with 15 bases separating them. The CDR3 runs 14 residues. CDR3 in amino acids: CASSLLRDHGEQYF. The CDR3 DNA reads TGTGCCAGCAGTTTGCTTCGGGACCACGGCGAGCAGTACTTC.

This clonotype was counted at least ten times. The chain links TRBV5-1 to TRBJ1-6, with TRBD1 identical over 7 bases. The V segment lost 1 base and the J segment 6 bases; nucleotides outside the gene matches: 7. Germline CDR1 is SGHRS and CDR2 is YFSETQ. This CDR3 contains 16 residues. The DNA for the CDR3 is TGCGCCAGCAGCTTGAGAGGACAGGCGGTTAATTCACCCCTCCACTTT. Translated: CASSLRGQAVNSPLHF.

This clonotype was seen repeatedly, ten times or more. The rearrangement uses TRBV5-1 and TRBJ2-5, with no clear D. The germline V and J ends were trimmed by 0 bases and 0 bases, with 6 bases remaining between them. This CDR3 has 14 amino acids. Germline V CDR1 and CDR2: SGHRS, YFSETQ. CDR3: CASSLAPNQETQYF. CDR3 DNA sequence: TGCGCCAGCAGCTTGGCCCCCAACCAAGAGACCCAGTACTTC.

This clonotype was counted many times. The V and J genes are TRBV29-1 and TRBJ2-7, with 13 bases fitting TRBD2. Germline CDR1 reads SQVTM; CDR2 reads ANQGSEA. V shed 6 bases and J 0 bases; nucleotides not matched to a gene: 5. The CDR3 extends over 15 amino acids. The DNA of the CDR3 is TGCAGCGTACGAAGGACTAGCGGGAGCTCCTACGAGCAGTACTTC. Translation: CSVRRTSGSSYEQYF.

This clonotype has more than one count but fewer than ten. The chain carries TRBV20-1 and TRBJ1-5, with unresolved D. The CDR3 runs 13 residues. V was cut by 6 bases and J by 3 bases, with 12 bases left in between. The germline V gene has CDR1 DFQATT and CDR2 SNEGSKA (reference sequence). Here the CDR3 reads CSAAEPLNQPQHF. CDR3 nucleotide sequence: TGCAGTGCAGCTGAGCCGCTCAATCAGCCCCAGCATTTT.